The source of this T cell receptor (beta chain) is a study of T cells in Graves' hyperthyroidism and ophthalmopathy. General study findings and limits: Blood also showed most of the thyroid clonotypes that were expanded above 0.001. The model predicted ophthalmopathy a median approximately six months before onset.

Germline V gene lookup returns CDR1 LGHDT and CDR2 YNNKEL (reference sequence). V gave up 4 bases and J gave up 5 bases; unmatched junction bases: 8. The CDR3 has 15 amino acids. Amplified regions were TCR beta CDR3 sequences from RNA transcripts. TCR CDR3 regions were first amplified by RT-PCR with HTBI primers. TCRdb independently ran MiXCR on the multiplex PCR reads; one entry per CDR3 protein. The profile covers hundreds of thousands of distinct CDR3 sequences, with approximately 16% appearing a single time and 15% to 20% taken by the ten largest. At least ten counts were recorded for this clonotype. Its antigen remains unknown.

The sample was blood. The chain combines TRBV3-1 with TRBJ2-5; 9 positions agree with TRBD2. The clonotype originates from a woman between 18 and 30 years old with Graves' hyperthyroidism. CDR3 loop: CASSRPGLAEETQYF. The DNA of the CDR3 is TGTGCCAGCAGCCGGCCGGGACTAGCCGAGGAGACCCAGTACTTC.